The 31 T cell receptor beta chains reported below all come from one sample, sequenced in a study of cytomegalovirus exposure and HLA in healthy donors. The PCR used 60 Vbeta and 13 Jbeta primers. Sequencing used immunoSEQ multiplex PCR; TCRdb keeps in-frame clones, though not all of them. This repertoire includes over 110,000 clones. The sample comprised PBMCs. These receptors were taken from a male donor in good health and CMV-seronegative.

The gene calls are TRBV11-2 and TRBJ2-7; maybe TRBD2 (5 bases). Looked up from germline, CDR1 is SGHAT and CDR2 is FQNNGV. This CDR3 contains 16 residues. Trimming cost V 4 bases and J 3 bases, with 19 bases left between them. The CDR3 reads CASSSPGSIALYEQYF. CDR3 nucleotide sequence: TGTGCCAGCAGCTCCCCGGGCAGTATAGCGCTCTACGAGCAGTACTTC.

This chain links TRBV30 with TRBJ2-3; 10 bases line up with TRBD2. This CDR3 has 16 amino acids. V lost 1 base, J lost 0 bases, and 4 bases stayed unmatched. CDR1 and CDR2 (germline): GTSNPN, SVGIG (reference sequence). CDR3 region: CAWSDSGRTSTDTQYF. For the CDR3, the DNA is TGTGCCTGGAGTGATAGCGGGAGGACTAGCACAGATACGCAGTATTTT.

The genes are TRBV7-6 and TRBJ2-2; 9 bases fit TRBD1. Germline CDR1 is SGHVS and CDR2 is FNYEAQ. The trim removed 4 bases at V and 5 bases at J, leaving 8 bases unmatched. This CDR3 has 16 amino acids. The CDR3 sequence: CASSSTDRGATGELFF. CDR3 nucleotides: TGTGCCAGCAGCTCGACGGACAGGGGAGCAACCGGGGAGCTGTTTTTT.

V is TRBV9 and J is TRBJ1-1; TRBD1 is a possible D gene (6 bases). The CDR3 spans 12 residues. Germline V lookup: CDR1 SGDLS, CDR2 YYNGEE. V lost 0 bases and J 7 bases, leaving 7 bases between the germline ends. The CDR3 protein is CASSVATGEAFF. CDR3 in DNA: TGTGCCAGCAGCGTAGCGACAGGTGAAGCTTTCTTT.

The chain recombines TRBV14 with TRBJ1-2, with D hard to call. CDR1 is SGHDN, CDR2 FVKESK, per germline. V lost 0 bases and J 2 bases, leaving 13 bases between the germline ends. This CDR3 is built from 16 residues. CDR3 sequence reads: CASSQDKTPPNYGYTF. CDR3 DNA: TGTGCCAGCAGCCAAGATAAGACACCGCCAAACTATGGCTACACCTTC.

The chain has TRBV5-1 and TRBJ2-1; possibly TRBD2 for D (5 bases). The CDR3 length is 14 residues. CDR1 is SGHRS, CDR2 YFSETQ, per germline. V lost 4 bases to trimming and J lost 4 bases, with 12 bases between them. CDR3 nucleotides: TGCGCCAGCAGCAAATGGGAGAGATACAATGAGCAGTTCTTC. It is translated as CASSKWERYNEQFF. Variable domain in full (rest from reference TRBV5-1 and TRBJ2-1): KAGVTQTPRYLIKTRGQQVTLSCSPISGHRSVSWYQQTPGQGLQFLFEYFSETQRNKGNFPGRFSGRQFSNSRSEMNVSTLELGDSALYLCASSKWERYNEQFFGPGTRLTVL.

V and J are TRBV29-1 and TRBJ1-2; D remains unclear. This CDR3 is built from 12 residues. The V and J ends lost 6 bases and 4 bases respectively, with 12 bases between them. Germline V lookup: CDR1 SQVTM, CDR2 ANQGSEA. The CDR3 DNA follows: TGCAGCGTCAGCGGTGCATCCTATGGCTACACCTTC. Its protein is CSVSGASYGYTF.

The chain couples TRBV10-1 to TRBJ1-2; weak D call: TRBD1 (6 bases). The CDR3 totals 13 residues. Germline V CDR1 and CDR2: WNHNN, SYGVQD (reference sequence). V was trimmed by 8 bases and J by 8 bases, leaving 18 bases between them. CDR3 sequence (DNA): TGCGCCAGCTCCGATACCCCAGGGGACGGCTACACCTTC. Translated: CASSDTPGDGYTF.

The chain is built from TRBV7-2 and TRBJ2-5; 12 bases fit TRBD2. This CDR3 has 15 residues. Trimming removed 5 bases from V and 7 bases from J; junction bases left unmatched: 8. Germline CDR1 is SGHTA and CDR2 is FQGNSA. DNA of the CDR3: TGTGCCAGCAGCCAGCTAGCGGGAGGGCCCGGGACCCAGTACTTC. Encoded protein: CASSQLAGGPGTQYF.

The chain uses TRBV25-1 and TRBJ2-1, with D perhaps TRBD2 (7 bases). Germline loops: CDR1 MGHDK, CDR2 SYGVNS. Trimming removed 5 bases from V and 5 bases from J, with 16 bases in between. This CDR3 has 15 residues. Here the CDR3 DNA reads TGTGCCAGCAGTCTGCACATGGGGGGGCACAATGAGCAGTTCTTC. Protein sequence: CASSLHMGGHNEQFF.

DNA of the CDR3: TGTGCCAGCGCTCTAGGACAGGTCCAAGAGACCCAGTACTTC. Amino acid sequence: CASALGQVQETQYF. V and J are TRBV25-1 and TRBJ2-5, with 7 positions matching TRBD1. CDR3 length: 14 amino acids. The J segment lost 1 base and the V segment lost 8 bases, leaving 7 bases of the junction unmatched. Germline CDR1 and CDR2: MGHDK and SYGVNS. Full variable domain (missing parts from reference TRBV25-1 and TRBJ2-5): EADIYQTPRYLVIGTGKKITLECSQTMGHDKMYWYQQDPGMELHLIHYSYGVNSTEKGDLSSESTVSRIRTEHFPLTLESARPSHTSQYLCASALGQVQETQYFGPGTRLLVL.

This chain uses TRBV6-5 with TRBJ1-5; no firm D call. The CDR3 runs 15 residues. V gave up 0 bases and J gave up 3 bases, with 9 bases separating them. Germline V gene data show CDR1 as MNHEY and CDR2 as SVGAGI. Here the CDR3 DNA reads TGTGCCAGCAGTTACTCCGGTATCCCCAATCAGCCCCAGCATTTT. It yields the protein CASSYSGIPNQPQHF.

The chain carries TRBV27 and TRBJ1-4; weak D call: TRBD1 (5 bases). Germline V lookup: CDR1 MNHEY, CDR2 SMNVEV (reference sequence). Trimming took 5 bases from V and 4 from J, leaving 11 bases between them. This CDR3 has 14 residues. CDR3 bases: TGTGCCAGCAGTCCCAAGGGACTTAATGAAAAACTGTTTTTT. Protein product: CASSPKGLNEKLFF.

The chain has TRBV19 and TRBJ1-2, with 9 bases aligning to TRBD1. The V and J ends lost 3 bases and 7 bases, in that order; junction bases with no gene match: 6. This CDR3 contains 14 residues. Per germline, CDR1 LNHDA and CDR2 SQIVND (reference sequence). The CDR3 region is CASSMQNRGPGYTF. The CDR3, as DNA: TGTGCCAGTAGTATGCAGAACAGGGGGCCTGGCTACACCTTC.

The chain links TRBV19 to TRBJ2-1; TRBD2 agrees at 7 bases. Germline V CDR1 and CDR2: LNHDA, SQIVND (reference sequence). V lost 2 bases and J lost 1; bases outside the gene matches: 2. This CDR3 has 15 residues. CDR3 DNA sequence: TGTGCCAGTAGTATACTAGCGGAATCCTACAATGAGCAGTTCTTC. This sequence encodes CASSILAESYNEQFF.

This chain uses TRBV6-5 with TRBJ2-7, with 10 bases matching TRBD1. This CDR3 has 15 amino acids. The germline gives CDR1 MNHEY, CDR2 SVGAGI. V was pared by 0 bases and J by 6 bases, with 5 bases of the junction left unmatched. CDR3: CASSYSGTGVREQYF. CDR3 nucleotides: TGTGCCAGCAGTTACTCAGGGACAGGGGTCCGCGAGCAGTACTTC.

The V gene is TRBV29-1, the J gene TRBJ1-5; 8 bases fit TRBD1. CDR1 SQVTM and CDR2 ANQGSEA come from the germline V gene. The J segment lost 7 bases and the V segment lost 6 bases, leaving 11 bases of the junction unmatched. This CDR3 is 14 amino acids long. The CDR3 bases are TGCAGCGTCAGATTGGACAGGGAGGACCAGCCCCAGCATTTT. Translating gives CSVRLDREDQPQHF. Based on the CDR3 plus reference TRBV29-1 and TRBJ1-5, the full variable domain is SAVISQKPSRDICQRGTSLTIQCQVDSQVTMMFWYRQQPGQSLTLIATANQGSEATYESGFVIDKFPISRPNLTFSTLTVSNMSPEDSSIYLCSVRLDREDQPQHFGDGTRLSIL.

V usage is TRBV7-2 and J usage is TRBJ2-5; TRBD1 might be the D (6 bases). Germline V gene data show CDR1 as SGHTA and CDR2 as FQGNSA. V lost 2 bases, J lost 4 bases, and 14 bases lay in between. CDR3 length equals 15 residues. This chain's CDR3 is CASSLHQTGGETQYF. The CDR3 nucleotides are TGTGCCAGCAGCTTACACCAGACAGGAGGAGAGACCCAGTACTTC.

This sequence joins TRBV6-1 and TRBJ2-7; TRBD2 aligns across 7 bases. This CDR3 is built from 15 residues. Per the germline V gene, CDR1 is MNHNS and CDR2 is SASEGT. V lost 6 bases, J lost 1 base, and 9 bases stayed unmatched. The CDR3, as DNA: TGTGCCAGCAGCGAATTTGGGGGGGGGTCCTACGAGCAGTACTTC. Protein product: CASSEFGGGSYEQYF.

The chain joins TRBV6-1 to TRBJ2-7; D remains unclear. The V and J ends lost 8 bases and 3 bases respectively, with 5 bases between them. This CDR3 comprises 10 residues. The germline V gene has CDR1 MNHNS and CDR2 SASEGT. CDR3 region: CASLYYEQYF. The CDR3, as DNA: TGTGCCAGCCTATACTACGAGCAGTACTTC.

The chain recombines TRBV5-1 with TRBJ2-7, with TRBD1 matching 8 bases. Germline assignment: CDR1 SGHRS and CDR2 YFSETQ. Unmatched junction bases numbered 13, after V lost 4 bases and J lost 1 base. The CDR3 is 17 amino acids. The DNA of the CDR3 is TGCGCCAGCAGCAGTGGAAGGACAGGGTCTGGTTCCTACGAGCAGTACTTC. Residues: CASSSGRTGSGSYEQYF.

The genes are TRBV28 and TRBJ1-2, with 11 bases aligning to TRBD1. V gave up 7 bases and J gave up 2 bases; unmatched junction bases: 9. The CDR3 contains 16 residues. Germline CDR1 is MDHEN and CDR2 is SYDVKM. CDR3 in DNA: TGTGCCAGCAAGGGCGGGACAGGGGGGACAAACTATGGCTACACCTTC. Translating it yields CASKGGTGGTNYGYTF.

This chain uses TRBV19 with TRBJ1-5, with a possible D match to TRBD1 (5 bases). The V and J ends lost 2 bases and 1 base respectively, with 9 bases between them. Germline CDR1 reads LNHDA; CDR2 reads SQIVND (reference sequence). CDR3 length equals 15 residues. DNA of the CDR3: TGTGCCAGTAGTATACAGGGTCGAAGCAATCAGCCCCAGCATTTT. Translation: CASSIQGRSNQPQHF.

The rearrangement joins TRBV28 to TRBJ1-1; 7 bases fit TRBD1. V gave up 7 bases and J gave up 6 bases; unmatched junction bases: 14. Germline-derived CDR1 and CDR2 are MDHEN and SYDVKM. The CDR3 totals 15 residues. CDR3 protein: CASNVPGQQGPEAFF. Here the CDR3 DNA reads TGTGCCAGCAATGTTCCGGGACAGCAGGGGCCTGAAGCTTTCTTT.

The J gene is TRBJ1-1, the V gene TRBV6-5; possibly TRBD1 for D (6 bases). V was cut by 5 bases and J by 8 bases, with 15 bases left in between. The CDR3 contains 13 residues. CDR1 and CDR2 from the germline V gene are MNHEY and SVGAGI. Written as DNA, the CDR3 is TGTGCCAGCAGTCGACCAGTTACAGGGGAAGCTTTCTTT. Its protein is CASSRPVTGEAFF.

The gene calls are TRBV5-1 and TRBJ2-5; weak D call: TRBD2 (7 bases). Between the trimmed V and J ends, which lost 4 bases and 2 bases, there was a span of 12 bases. The length of the CDR3 is 14 residues. In germline, CDR1 is SGHRS, CDR2 YFSETQ. CDR3 in amino acids: CASSRGGSQETQYF. Here the CDR3 DNA reads TGCGCCAGCAGCCGCGGGGGCTCACAAGAGACCCAGTACTTC.

The V and J genes are TRBV5-1 and TRBJ2-1; 10 nucleotides match TRBD2. The V gene's germline CDR1 is SGHRS and CDR2 YFSETQ. There are 15 residues in the CDR3. V was pared by 4 bases and J by 10 bases, with 11 bases of the junction left unmatched. CDR3 loop: CASSRTSGPRQEQFF. The CDR3 DNA follows: TGCGCCAGCAGCCGGACTAGCGGCCCCAGGCAGGAGCAGTTCTTC.

The chain is built from TRBV7-2 and TRBJ2-7; 11 bases fit TRBD2. The V gene end was trimmed by 5 bases and the J gene end by 0 bases; junction bases not matched to a gene: 3. CDR1 is SGHTA and CDR2 is FQGNSA in the germline V gene. CDR3 length: 15 amino acids. The CDR3 DNA reads TGTGCCAGCAGCAATACTAGCGGGAGCTCCTACGAGCAGTACTTC. Translation gives CASSNTSGSSYEQYF. The full variable domain, its missing parts supplied by reference TRBV7-2 and TRBJ2-7, is GAGVSQSPSNKVTEKGKDVELRCDPISGHTALYWYRQSLGQGLEFLIYFQGNSAPDKSGLPSDRFSAERTGGSVSTLTIQRTQQEDSAVYLCASSNTSGSSYEQYFGPGTRLTVT.

The V call is TRBV9, the J call TRBJ2-2; D is unclear. This CDR3 comprises 14 residues. Germline V gives CDR1 SGDLS, CDR2 YYNGEE. Trimming removed 3 bases from V and 2 bases from J, with 8 bases in between. The CDR3: CASSAHGNTGELFF. The CDR3 region has the DNA TGTGCCAGCAGCGCCCACGGTAACACCGGGGAGCTGTTTTTT.

The chain combines TRBV28 with TRBJ1-1; no reliable D call. V was trimmed by 5 bases and J by 11 bases, leaving 15 bases between them. The CDR3 consists of 12 residues. From germline, CDR1 is MDHEN and CDR2 SYDVKM. CDR3 region: CASSPTRPGAFF. The CDR3 nucleotides are TGTGCCAGCAGTCCGACCAGGCCTGGGGCTTTCTTT.

V gene TRBV11-2 combines with J gene TRBJ2-7, with 7 positions matching TRBD1. The V gene's germline CDR1 is SGHAT and CDR2 FQNNGV. This CDR3 is 11 amino acids long. Trimming at V came to 5 bases and at J to 12 bases, leaving 7 bases not matched to a gene. CDR3 coding DNA: TGTGCCAGCAGCACCCAGACAGGGCCGTACTTC. Residues: CASSTQTGPYF.